This T cell receptor (beta chain) is drawn from a study of blood T cell repertoires in COVID-19. Turning to the study itself: T cells, B-cell-depleted T cells, or PBMCs provided the cDNA or gDNA that served as material.

In the original processing: Researchers report that nucleated cell counts were estimated from reference gene primer amplification. Using immunoSEQ multiplex PCR, the repertoire was profiled, and TCRdb retains in-frame clones only, with some absent. V and J calls and clone size come straight from that table; D and trimming were deduced from the DNA. The sample contains 300,000 to 400,000 clones, 80% to 90% of which appear only once. Germline lookup yields CDR1 MNHEY and CDR2 SMNVEV (reference sequence). V lost 6 bases, J lost 2 bases, and 11 bases lay in between. CDR3 size: 13 residues. The chain is built from TRBV27 and TRBJ2-7, with D hard to call. The receptor's source is a woman in her thirties or forties with acute COVID-19. The sample consisted of PBMCs or T cells enriched from blood (not recorded which). The CDR3 spells CASSLLVTYEQYF. In DNA form, the CDR3 reads TGTGCCAGCAGCCTCCTTGTAACCTACGAGCAGTACTTC.